This TCR beta chain was sequenced in a study of technical replicates of blood from a handful of donors. Some clones are missing from TCRdb's copy, which holds only in-frame ones; the method was immunoSEQ multiplex PCR. The table includes just under 60,000 clones, roughly nine tenths detected once. The CDR3 is 16 residues long. Trimming removed 2 bases at V and 0 bases at J, with 14 bases between. Germline V gene sequence: CDR1 SGHKS, CDR2 YYEKEE (reference sequence). The receptor was isolated from a human donor in good health. Some clones in this sample may be carry-over from other donors' samples. Sequenced material: PBMCs. V usage is TRBV5-5 and J usage is TRBJ1-2, with unresolved D. Here the CDR3 reads CASSLNAGGPNYGYTF. CDR3 coding DNA: TGTGCCAGCAGCTTAAACGCAGGAGGGCCTAACTATGGCTACACCTTC. Full variable domain (missing parts from reference TRBV5-5 and TRBJ1-2): DAGVTQSPTHLIKTRGQQVTLRCSPISGHKSVSWYQQVLGQGPQFIFQYYEKEERGRGNFPDRFSARQFPNYSSELNVNALLLGDSALYLCASSLNAGGPNYGYTFGSGTRLTVV.